Presented here are 12 T cell receptor beta chains from one specimen sequenced in a study of T cells after yellow fever vaccination. MiXCR, applied by TCRdb to the 5' RACE reads, yields one record per CDR3 protein. The profile covers approximately 550,000 distinct CDR3 sequences, with 15% to 20% appearing a single time and 14% taken by the ten largest. The source was PBMCs, collected 15 days after the yellow fever booster vaccination. These receptors all come from a man under 40 who received the YFV17D yellow fever vaccine.

This rearrangement joins TRBV29-1 to TRBJ2-5; 7 bases are shared with TRBD1. V lost 0 bases and J lost 1; bases outside the gene matches: 5. The CDR3 is 15 amino acids. Germline CDR1 SQVTM, CDR2 ANQGSEA. CDR3: CSVEDPWTGQETQYF. CDR3 sequence (DNA): TGCAGCGTTGAAGATCCTTGGACAGGCCAAGAGACCCAGTACTTC.

The sample holds one count of this clonotype. The rearrangement links TRBV7-6 to TRBJ2-5, with 9 bases fitting TRBD2. V lost 1 base to trimming and J lost 7 bases; unmatched junction nucleotides: 10. The CDR3 length is 16 residues. Germline V CDR1 and CDR2: SGHVS, FNYEAQ. This CDR3 is CASSLEASGTRRTQYF. DNA for the CDR3: TGTGCCAGCAGCTTAGAGGCTAGCGGGACCCGGCGGACCCAGTACTTC.

The chain employs TRBV20-1 and TRBJ2-3; 10 nucleotides agree with TRBD2. The V gene end was trimmed by 4 bases and the J gene end by 1 base; junction bases not matched to a gene: 11. Germline V gene data show CDR1 as DFQATT and CDR2 as SNEGSKA (reference sequence). CDR3 length: 17 amino acids. This chain's CDR3 is CSATSGGGDPRTDTQYF. CDR3 nucleotide sequence: TGCAGTGCTACTAGCGGGGGAGGCGACCCCCGCACAGATACGCAGTATTTT.

This clonotype was detected a few times. This sequence joins TRBV5-1 and TRBJ2-3; 10 bases line up with TRBD2. The V gene's germline CDR1 is SGHRS and CDR2 YFSETQ. This CDR3 has 16 amino acids. Germline trimming cut 4 bases from V and 3 bases from J; bases unmatched to any gene: 8. The CDR3 loop is CASSLQGLASTDTQYF. CDR3 DNA: TGCGCCAGCAGCCTCCAGGGACTAGCGAGTACAGATACGCAGTATTTT.

This clonotype was observed a few times. The gene calls are TRBV29-1 and TRBJ2-1, with D uncertain. This CDR3 is 11 amino acids long. V lost 6 bases to trimming and J lost 6 bases, with 9 bases between them. Germline assignment: CDR1 SQVTM and CDR2 ANQGSEA. The CDR3 here is CSVEDVNEQFF. In nucleotides, the CDR3 is TGCAGCGTCGAGGACGTCAATGAGCAGTTCTTC.

This chain connects TRBV12-3 or TRBV12-4 to TRBJ1-5, with D hard to call. The CDR3 has 14 residues. V shed 5 bases and J shed 5 bases, with 13 bases lying between them. Written as DNA, the CDR3 is TGTGCCAGCAGTCCCGTCGGGGTTGATCAGCCCCAGCATTTT. Translating it yields CASSPVGVDQPQHF.

This clonotype was seen a handful of times. The rearrangement links TRBV24-1 to TRBJ2-7; 7 bases align to TRBD2. CDR1 KGHDR and CDR2 SFDVKD come from the germline V gene. The CDR3 has 15 residues. V was pared by 2 bases and J by 0 bases, with 3 bases of the junction left unmatched. CDR3 residues: CATSDSSGTSYEQYF. The DNA for the CDR3 is TGTGCCACCAGTGATTCTAGCGGAACCTCCTACGAGCAGTACTTC.

In its sample, this clonotype was seen many times. This chain uses TRBV29-1 with TRBJ2-1; TRBD1 matches at 12 bases. Germline lookup yields CDR1 SQVTM and CDR2 ANQGSEA. The CDR3 loop spans 14 amino acids. The trim removed 4 bases at V and 9 bases at J, leaving 7 bases unmatched. CDR3: CSVVGTGGSSEQFF. As DNA, the CDR3 is TGCAGCGTTGTGGGGACAGGGGGCTCTAGTGAGCAGTTCTTC.

J is TRBJ2-2 and V is TRBV9; D unresolved. The CDR3 runs to 13 residues. Per germline, CDR1 SGDLS and CDR2 YYNGEE. V lost 4 bases and J 5 bases, leaving 9 bases between the germline ends. The CDR3 DNA follows: TGTGCCAGCAGCCCCGTGGAGACCGGGGAGCTGTTTTTT. Protein sequence: CASSPVETGELFF.

This clonotype was seen a few times. V and J are TRBV19 and TRBJ2-2, with no clear D. V lost 2 bases, J lost 4 bases, and 17 bases lay in between. Germline CDR1 reads LNHDA; CDR2 reads SQIVND (reference sequence). The CDR3 contains 17 residues. CDR3 sequence (DNA): TGTGCCAGTAGTATATCGAGCATGGTCGGAAGCACCGGGGAGCTGTTTTTT. Protein product: CASSISSMVGSTGELFF.

In its sample, this clonotype was seen a few times. The chain has TRBV20-1 and TRBJ2-4; weak D call: TRBD2 (5 bases). CDR1 and CDR2 (germline): DFQATT, SNEGSKA (reference sequence). Trimming left V 0 bases short and J 0 bases short, with 9 bases between. This CDR3 is 15 amino acids long. CDR3 sequence: CSARDWTEAKNIQYF. The CDR3 coding sequence is TGCAGTGCTAGAGACTGGACTGAAGCCAAAAACATTCAGTACTTC.

This clonotype has a handful of counts. The rearrangement uses TRBV20-1 and TRBJ2-3; no clear D gene. The CDR3 runs to 10 residues. CDR1 is DFQATT, CDR2 SNEGSKA, per germline (reference sequence). Trimming removed 2 bases from V and 6 bases from J, with 3 bases in between. DNA for the CDR3: TGCAGTGCTAGATGGGATACGCAGTATTTT. This gives the protein CSARWDTQYF.